Following are 29 T cell receptor beta chains from one sample sequenced in a study of blood T cell repertoires in COVID-19. Only in-frame clones appear in the TCRdb table, and some are missing; sequencing was by immunoSEQ multiplex PCR. This repertoire shows 25,000 to 30,000 clones, roughly 87% found once; its top ten account for roughly 26%. Sample: peripheral blood. The receptors stem from a human donor in a cohort sampled during active COVID-19.

The chain carries TRBV5-1 and TRBJ2-3; no reliable D call. From germline, CDR1 is SGHRS and CDR2 YFSETQ. This CDR3 spans 12 amino acids. Trimming pared 4 bases from V and 1 base from J, leaving 4 bases between. The CDR3 region has the DNA TGCGCCAGCAGCGCAGGCACAGATACGCAGTATTTT. Protein sequence: CASSAGTDTQYF. Based on the CDR3 plus reference TRBV5-1 and TRBJ2-3, the full variable domain is KAGVTQTPRYLIKTRGQQVTLSCSPISGHRSVSWYQQTPGQGLQFLFEYFSETQRNKGNFPGRFSGRQFSNSRSEMNVSTLELGDSALYLCASSAGTDTQYFGPGTRLTVL.

This sequence joins TRBV19 and TRBJ1-5; a possible D gene is TRBD1 (6 bases). CDR1 and CDR2 from the germline V gene are LNHDA and SQIVND (reference sequence). V was shortened by 3 bases and J by 4 bases, with 13 bases between the two germline ends. The CDR3 length is 15 residues. The CDR3 nucleotides are TGTGCCAGTAGTATGGAAAACAGGGTAAATCAGCCCCAGCATTTT. This sequence encodes CASSMENRVNQPQHF.

This rearrangement joins TRBV5-1 to TRBJ1-2, with 8 bases identical to TRBD1. V was pared by 0 bases and J by 4 bases, with 8 bases of the junction left unmatched. This CDR3 spans 16 amino acids. CDR1 is SGHRS and CDR2 is YFSETQ in the germline V gene. As DNA, the CDR3 is TGCGCCAGCAGCTTGGGACAGGGGATCGGAATCTATGGCTACACCTTC. This translates into CASSLGQGIGIYGYTF.

The rearrangement links TRBV6-5 to TRBJ2-3; TRBD2 matches 7 bases. J was trimmed by 2 bases and V by 4 bases; bases with no gene match: 3. The CDR3 is made up of 14 amino acids. The V gene's germline CDR1 is MNHEY and CDR2 SVGAGI. The CDR3 here is CASSLGLTTDTQYF. The CDR3 DNA reads as TGTGCCAGCAGTTTGGGACTAACCACAGATACGCAGTATTTT.

V gene TRBV6-5 combines with J gene TRBJ1-3; 9 bases map to TRBD1. Unmatched junction bases numbered 4, after V lost 2 bases and J lost 2 bases. The germline CDR1 and CDR2 sequences are MNHEY and SVGAGI. CDR3 length equals 16 residues. The CDR3 bases are TGTGCCAGCAGTTACGACGGGACAGGGCCTGGAAACACCATATATTTT. Its protein is CASSYDGTGPGNTIYF.

The CDR3 DNA reads TGTGCCAGTAGTTGGTCGGACTATAGCAATCAGCCCCAGCATTTT. Encoded protein: CASSWSDYSNQPQHF. The rearrangement joins TRBV19 to TRBJ1-5, with D unresolved. The CDR3 runs 15 residues. The V end lost 5 bases, the J end lost 0 bases, and 11 bases lay between the germline ends. Per the germline V gene, CDR1 is LNHDA and CDR2 is SQIVND (reference sequence). Full variable domain (outside the CDR3, taken from reference TRBV19 and TRBJ1-5): DGGITQSPKYLFRKEGQNVTLSCEQNLNHDAMYWYRQDPGQGLRLIYYSQIVNDFQKGDIAEGYSVSREKKESFPLTVTSAQKNPTAFYLCASSWSDYSNQPQHFGDGTRLSIL.

V and J are TRBV6-5 and TRBJ2-7; a possible D gene is TRBD2 (5 bases). The CDR3 loop spans 14 amino acids. Looked up from germline, CDR1 is MNHEY and CDR2 is SVGAGI. V was clipped by 1 base and J by 3 bases, with 10 bases between them. CDR3 residues: CASSYYGVHYEQYF. CDR3 DNA sequence: TGTGCCAGCAGTTACTACGGGGTCCACTACGAGCAGTACTTC.

This chain connects TRBV7-6 to TRBJ1-5; D gene uncertain. This CDR3 contains 16 residues. V lost 3 bases and J lost 0, with 12 bases in between. Germline V gene data show CDR1 as SGHVS and CDR2 as FNYEAQ. For the CDR3, the DNA is TGTGCCAGCAGCTTGGGAGGAGTCTATAGCAATCAGCCCCAGCATTTT. As protein: CASSLGGVYSNQPQHF.

V gene TRBV12-5 combines with J gene TRBJ2-7; 8 bases fit TRBD2. This CDR3 has 15 residues. In germline, CDR1 is LGHNT, CDR2 FRNRAP. The junction had 5 bases not matched to a gene; V was cut back by 0 bases and J by 4 bases. The CDR3 bases are TGTGCTAGTGGTTTGGTACGGGGGGGCTGGTACGAGCAGTACTTC. It is translated as CASGLVRGGWYEQYF.

The J gene is TRBJ2-1, the V gene TRBV6-5; a possible D gene is TRBD1 (6 bases). V was clipped by 5 bases and J by 3 bases, with 11 bases between them. The germline V gene has CDR1 MNHEY and CDR2 SVGAGI. CDR3 length: 14 residues. Here the CDR3 reads CASSKPGHYNEQFF. DNA for the CDR3: TGTGCCAGCAGTAAGCCGGGACACTACAATGAGCAGTTCTTC.

The DNA of the CDR3 is TGCGCCAGCAGCCAAGGGGGGGTCGCCCTGGAGACCCAGTACTTC. Protein sequence: CASSQGGVALETQYF. The chain recombines TRBV4-3 with TRBJ2-5; D perhaps matches TRBD2 (6 bases). V was pared by 1 base and J by 5 bases, with 14 bases between. The CDR3 has 15 amino acids. The germline V gene has CDR1 LGHNA and CDR2 YSLEER.

The chain carries TRBV5-4 and TRBJ2-2, with 11 positions matching TRBD1. The CDR3 extends over 14 amino acids. V shed 7 bases, J shed 4 bases, and the junction held 3 bases outside the gene matches. Germline V gene lookup returns CDR1 SGHNT and CDR2 YYREEE (reference sequence). CDR3 in DNA: TGTGCCAGCGGGACAGGGGGATTCACCGGGGAGCTGTTTTTT. It is translated as CASGTGGFTGELFF. Combining the CDR3 with reference TRBV5-4 and TRBJ2-2 gives the whole variable domain ETGVTQSPTHLIKTRGQQVTLRCSSQSGHNTVSWYQQALGQGPQFIFQYYREEENGRGNFPPRFSGLQFPNYSSELNVNALELDDSALYLCASGTGGFTGELFFGEGSRLTVL.

The chain links TRBV11-3 to TRBJ2-7; 10 bases are a match to TRBD1. V was pared by 5 bases and J by 2 bases, with 6 bases of the junction left unmatched. The CDR3 consists of 15 residues. In germline, CDR1 is SGHNT, CDR2 YENEEA. The CDR3 region is CASSPTGGFTYEQYF. DNA for the CDR3: TGTGCCAGCAGCCCGACAGGGGGCTTCACCTACGAGCAGTACTTC. The full variable domain, in which reference TRBV11-3 and TRBJ2-7 provide the parts outside the CDR3, is EAGVVQSPRYKIIEKKQPVAFWCNPISGHNTLYWYLQNLGQGPELLIRYENEEAVDDSQLPKDRFSAERLKGVDSTLKIQPAELGDSAVYLCASSPTGGFTYEQYFGPGTRLTVT.

This chain connects TRBV12-3 or TRBV12-4 to TRBJ2-7; tentatively, D is TRBD2 (5 bases). V was clipped by 6 bases and J by 6 bases, with 12 bases between them. The CDR3 has 12 amino acids. The CDR3 DNA follows: TGTGCCAGCAGCCCGCTAGCAGCCGAGCAGTACTTC. As protein: CASSPLAAEQYF.

The chain recombines TRBV2 with TRBJ1-2, with D tentatively TRBD1 (5 bases). The CDR3 is made up of 14 amino acids. Between the trimmed V and J ends, which lost 3 bases and 5 bases, there was a span of 13 bases. Germline V gene data show CDR1 as SNHLY and CDR2 as FYNNEI. CDR3 region: CASSDPGVSYGYTF. The DNA for the CDR3 is TGTGCCAGCAGTGATCCGGGGGTTTCTTATGGCTACACCTTC.

This chain connects TRBV2 to TRBJ2-7; D gene uncertain. In germline, CDR1 is SNHLY, CDR2 FYNNEI. CDR3 length equals 15 residues. Between the trimmed V and J ends, which lost 1 base and 7 bases, there was a span of 17 bases. DNA of the CDR3: TGTGCCAGCAGTGAAGAAGACCCTAGTCGAGGAGAGCAGTACTTC. This sequence encodes CASSEEDPSRGEQYF.

The CDR3 DNA follows: TGTGCCAGCGGTAAAGCGGGGGGGCCTGGGGAGCAGTTCTTC. It specifies CASGKAGGPGEQFF. The chain joins TRBV9 to TRBJ2-1, with 10 bases that match TRBD2. CDR1 is SGDLS, CDR2 YYNGEE, per germline. This CDR3 is 14 amino acids long. Trimming removed 7 bases from V and 10 bases from J; junction bases left unmatched: 11.

The chain recombines TRBV4-2 with TRBJ2-1; 8 nucleotides agree with TRBD2. CDR3 length: 15 amino acids. Germline V gives CDR1 LGHNA, CDR2 YNFKEQ. V trimming: 1 base; J trimming: 4 bases; junction bases outside the gene matches: 3. The chain's CDR3 is CASSQVLAEYNEQFF. CDR3 DNA: TGTGCCAGCAGCCAAGTACTAGCGGAGTACAATGAGCAGTTCTTC.

The V gene is TRBV11-3, the J gene TRBJ1-3; 7 bases agree with TRBD1. Germline V gene lookup returns CDR1 SGHNT and CDR2 YENEEA. V trimming: 1 base; J trimming: 8 bases; junction bases outside the gene matches: 2. The length of the CDR3 is 13 residues. CDR3 DNA: TGTGCCAGCAGCTTAGGAGGGGGCGACACCATATATTTT. Protein sequence: CASSLGGGDTIYF.

V gene TRBV7-9 combines with J gene TRBJ2-1; D is possibly TRBD2 (6 bases). V lost 6 bases to trimming and J lost 9 bases, with 15 bases between them. Germline CDR1 and CDR2: SEHNR and FQNEAQ (reference sequence). This CDR3 is built from 13 residues. The DNA of the CDR3 is TGTGCCAGCAGATCACCGGGGGTACCTGAGCAGTTCTTC. Its protein is CASRSPGVPEQFF.

This clone was observed once. For the CDR3, the DNA is TGCGCCAGCAGCCAAAGTCCTTTACGGACAGGGTGGCATGAGCAGTTCTTC. It codes for CASSQSPLRTGWHEQFF. The V gene is TRBV4-3, the J gene TRBJ2-1, with 8 bases aligning to TRBD1. Looked up from germline, CDR1 is LGHNA and CDR2 is YSLEER. The CDR3 length is 17 residues. J was trimmed by 8 bases and V by 2 bases; bases with no gene match: 14.

The chain carries TRBV30 and TRBJ1-1; 7 nucleotides line up with TRBD1. The CDR3 runs 14 residues. The V and J ends lost 3 bases and 6 bases, in that order; junction bases with no gene match: 10. Germline assignment: CDR1 GTSNPN and CDR2 SVGIG (reference sequence). CDR3 amino acids: CAWSGNRGRAEAFF. The DNA for the CDR3 is TGTGCCTGGAGCGGTAACAGGGGTAGGGCTGAAGCTTTCTTT.

The chain is built from TRBV7-2 and TRBJ2-3; D is possibly TRBD2 (6 bases). Between the trimmed V and J ends, which lost 3 bases and 1 base, there was a span of 11 bases. The germline V gene has CDR1 SGHTA and CDR2 FQGNSA. The CDR3 loop spans 15 amino acids. The DNA of the CDR3 is TGTGCCAGCAGCTTGGTTTTAGCGGGCACAGATACGCAGTATTTT. As protein: CASSLVLAGTDTQYF.

The chain has TRBV4-3 and TRBJ2-3; D is unclear. Trimming left V 1 base short and J 2 bases short, with 10 bases between. The CDR3 spans 15 residues. The germline gives CDR1 LGHNA, CDR2 YSLEER. CDR3 coding DNA: TGCGCCAGCAGCCAAGTATCGGCGGACACAGATACGCAGTATTTT. Amino acids: CASSQVSADTDTQYF.

This clone showed up just once. V and J are TRBV18 and TRBJ2-7; 8 nucleotides match TRBD1. The CDR3 is 15 residues long. With 5 bases clipped from V and 6 bases from J, the junction kept 12 bases outside the gene matches. CDR1 is KGHSH and CDR2 is LQKENI in the germline V gene. In DNA, the CDR3 is TGTGCCAGCTCAGCGAGTCTCAGGGGGCTGGGCGAGCAGTACTTC. Translation: CASSASLRGLGEQYF.

The chain has TRBV6-2 or TRBV6-3 and TRBJ2-3, with TRBD2 identical over 16 bases. This CDR3 is built from 18 residues. V lost 5 bases to trimming and J lost 0 bases; unmatched junction nucleotides: 5. Germline CDR1 MNHEY, CDR2 SVGEGT. The CDR3 sequence is CASSPGLAGGPSTDTQYF. The CDR3 DNA is TGTGCCAGCAGTCCGGGACTAGCGGGGGGGCCTAGCACAGATACGCAGTATTTT.

This chain joins TRBV28 and TRBJ1-1; possible D gene TRBD1, 5 bases. Trimming removed 5 bases from V and 0 bases from J, with 13 bases in between. The CDR3 covers 15 residues. CDR1 and CDR2 (germline): MDHEN, SYDVKM. This CDR3 is CASSAVQVLNTEAFF. Here the CDR3 DNA reads TGTGCCAGCAGTGCGGTACAGGTATTGAACACTGAAGCTTTCTTT.

This chain joins TRBV5-1 and TRBJ2-1; 7 bases fit TRBD1. The CDR3 has 15 amino acids. V gave up 4 bases and J gave up 4 bases; unmatched junction bases: 8. Germline lookup yields CDR1 SGHRS and CDR2 YFSETQ. The CDR3 DNA follows: TGCGCCAGCAGCCGACAGGGTTATGTGTACAATGAGCAGTTCTTC. It specifies CASSRQGYVYNEQFF.

The CDR3 reads CASSTGTSGGYSYNEQFF. DNA for the CDR3: TGTGCCAGCAGCACCGGGACTAGCGGGGGGTACTCCTACAATGAGCAGTTCTTC. The V call is TRBV7-2, the J call TRBJ2-1; 15 bases map to TRBD2. CDR1 and CDR2 (germline): SGHTA, FQGNSA. V gave up 5 bases and J gave up 0 bases; unmatched junction bases: 5. The CDR3 is 18 residues long. The full variable domain, completed using reference TRBV7-2 and TRBJ2-1, is GAGVSQSPSNKVTEKGKDVELRCDPISGHTALYWYRQSLGQGLEFLIYFQGNSAPDKSGLPSDRFSAERTGGSVSTLTIQRTQQEDSAVYLCASSTGTSGGYSYNEQFFGPGTRLTVL.